The rows below give T cell receptor beta chains drawn from one sample of a study of regulatory T cells in long-lasting Graves disease. Using its own MiXCR run on the multiplex PCR reads, TCRdb lists one record per CDR3 protein. Of around 240,000 distinct CDR3 sequences listed, approximately 20% are singletons. These data are also associated with another study on T cells in Graves' hyperthyroidism and ophthalmopathy.

The sequences come from peripheral blood mononuclear cells (PBMCs), collected at new diagnosis, from a patient treated with antithyroid drugs. Receptors originate from a woman aged 25 to 45 with Graves disease. Both conserved end residues are part of each CDR3. A D gene is named only where the DNA matches it firmly. Clone sizes are given selectively: once, few, many, or a class where the clone is expanded.

TRBJ1-5	.	TRBV3-1	many	TGTGCCAGCAGCCCCGACTGGGGGCCCCAGCATTTT	CASSPDWGPQHF
TRBJ1-1	.	TRBV30	once	TGTGCCTGGAGGCCGGAAATCCGGGGTGGAGAAGCTTTCTTT	CAWRPEIRGGEAFF
TRBJ2-7	TRBD1	TRBV29-1	many	TGCAGCGTTGATGGGACAGGGGGCCACGAGCAGTACTTC	CSVDGTGGHEQYF
TRBJ2-7	.	TRBV27	many	TGTGCCAGCAGACGAGGCGGCTCCTACGAGCAGTACTTC	CASRRGGSYEQYF
TRBJ2-1	TRBD2	TRBV13	many	TGTGCCAGCAGCTTCGGACTAGCGGGGGGTCCTGAGCAGTTCTTC	CASSFGLAGGPEQFF
TRBJ2-3	TRBD2	TRBV9	few	TGTGCCAGCAGCGCGAGACCTTCCGCTAGCGGGGCTAGCACAGATACGCAGTATTTT	CASSARPSASGASTDTQYF
TRBJ1-1	.	TRBV3-1	.	TGTGCCAGCAGCCCTTCCTTTATGAACACTGAAGCTTTCTTT	CASSPSFMNTEAFF
TRBJ2-3	.	TRBV27	many	TGTGCCAGCAAGACCGACCCAATATTGGATACGCAGTATTTT	CASKTDPILDTQYF
TRBJ2-2	TRBD1	TRBV29-1	.	TGCAGCGTTCTTCCGGACAGGGTGAACACCGGGGAGCTGTTTTTT	CSVLPDRVNTGELFF
TRBJ2-2	TRBD1	TRBV6-1	many	TGTGCCAGCGGGTGGACAGGGCGAACCGGGGAGCTGTTTTTT	CASGWTGRTGELFF
TRBJ1-5	TRBD1	TRBV19	.	TGTGCCAGTAGTGCGGACAGGGGAAGCAATCAGCCCCAGCATTTT	CASSADRGSNQPQHF
TRBJ1-2	.	TRBV5-1	many	TGTGCCAGCAGCTTCGACGGCGTCGGTGGCTACACCTTC	CASSFDGVGGYTF
TRBJ2-7	.	TRBV19	many	TGTGCCAGTAGTATCGCCGGGTCTTTTTACGAGCAGTACTTC	CASSIAGSFYEQYF
TRBJ1-2	.	TRBV7-9	many	TGTGCCAGCAGCCGGACGGACAGCCGCTATGGCTACACCTTC	CASSRTDSRYGYTF
TRBJ2-5	.	TRBV20-1	many	TGCAGTGCTAGAGACCCCGGACTGTCGCAAGAGACCCAGTACTTC	CSARDPGLSQETQYF
TRBJ2-3	.	TRBV7-2	many	TGTGCCAGCAGCCCGAGAGGAGGGATTGTAGATACGCAGTATTTT	CASSPRGGIVDTQYF
TRBJ1-2	TRBD1	TRBV29-1	many	TGCAGCGTTGGACAGGGCCACGGCTACACCTTC	CSVGQGHGYTF
TRBJ2-7	.	TRBV12-3/TRBV12-4	many	TGTGCCAGCAGTTTAGTAGGGTACCCCTACGAGCAGTACTTC	CASSLVGYPYEQYF
TRBJ2-1	TRBD1	TRBV30	.	TGTGCCTGGAGTAACATCCCGGGACAGGGGGCCGATGAGCAGTTCTTC	CAWSNIPGQGADEQFF
TRBJ2-7	.	TRBV4-1	many	TGCGCCAGCAGCCAAGAGGACGGGGTCGAGCAGTACTTC	CASSQEDGVEQYF
TRBJ1-2	.	TRBV4-1	many	TGCGCCAGCAGCCAGTCGTCGGACCTCTCCATAAACTATGGCTACACCTTC	CASSQSSDLSINYGYTF
TRBJ1-1	TRBD1	TRBV29-1	many	TGCAGCGTTTTAACAGGGGGCACTGAAGCTTTCTTT	CSVLTGGTEAFF
TRBJ2-1	.	TRBV5-1	.	TGCGCCAGCAGCGCCCGGGGGCTGGGGAGTTCCTACAATGAGCAGTTCTTC	CASSARGLGSSYNEQFF
TRBJ1-1	.	TRBV10-1	many	TGTGCCAGCACCGTCAGCATGAACACTGAAGCTTTCTTT	CASTVSMNTEAFF
TRBJ2-2	TRBD2	TRBV27	few	TGTGCCAGCAGCTCCCCCGGGGGGGCCGGGGAGCTGTTTTTT	CASSSPGGAGELFF
TRBJ2-3	.	TRBV2	.	TGTGCCAGCAGGATCACAGATACGCAGTATTTT	CASRITDTQYF
TRBJ1-5	.	TRBV7-8	many	TGTGCCAGCACCTCAGGGGCAGTCGGCAATCAGCCCCAGCATTTT	CASTSGAVGNQPQHF
TRBJ1-5	.	TRBV19	.	TGTGCCAGCCGGACAGACCGTCGCAATCAGCCCCAGCATTTT	CASRTDRRNQPQHF
TRBJ2-5	TRBD1	TRBV28	many	TGTGCCAGCAGTTCCGACAGGGAAGAGACCCAGTACTTC	CASSSDREETQYF
TRBJ1-1	TRBD1	TRBV6-2/TRBV6-3	many	TGTGCCAGCAGTTACGGTGACAGGGATGAAGCTTTCTTT	CASSYGDRDEAFF
TRBJ1-2	.	TRBV6-1	many	TGTGCCAGCAGGCGTGGGGGGCGCCTCTATGGCTACACCTTC	CASRRGGRLYGYTF
TRBJ1-2	TRBD1	TRBV9	many	TGTGCCAGCAGCGTTGGGACAGGAGGGGGCTATGGCTACACCTTC	CASSVGTGGGYGYTF
TRBJ2-2	TRBD2	TRBV11-3	many	TGTGCCAGCAGCCCCGGCGGGGGGCGATCCGGGGAGCTGTTTTTT	CASSPGGGRSGELFF
TRBJ1-2	.	TRBV15	.	TGTGCCACCAGCAGAGATAGGGTCGGCGGCTACACCTTC	CATSRDRVGGYTF
TRBJ1-3	.	TRBV12-3/TRBV12-4	few	TGTGCCAGCAGTATTCCGAAAAACACCATATATTTT	CASSIPKNTIYF
TRBJ1-1	TRBD1	TRBV3-1	many	TGTGCCAGCAGCCGACAGGGGTCCATGAACACTGAAGCTTTCTTT	CASSRQGSMNTEAFF
TRBJ2-5	TRBD1	TRBV29-1	many	TGCAGCGTTGAAGATTTCCAGGGGGCGCGGGAGACCCAGTACTTC	CSVEDFQGARETQYF
TRBJ1-5	TRBD1	TRBV2	.	TGTGCCAGCAGTGAGCGGACAGGCGGCCATCAGCCCCAGCATTTT	CASSERTGGHQPQHF
TRBJ1-2	TRBD1	TRBV10-3	.	TGTGCCATCAATTCCGGGACAGGCTCTTCTGGCTACACCTTC	CAINSGTGSSGYTF
TRBJ1-4	.	TRBV7-6	many	TGTGCCAGCAGCTTATTGATGGCAGGGATGGATGAAAAACTGTTTTTT	CASSLLMAGMDEKLFF
TRBJ1-2	TRBD1	TRBV20-1	many	TGCAGTGCTAGTGAGGCGACAGGGGATGGCTACACCTTC	CSASEATGDGYTF
TRBJ1-2	TRBD1	TRBV20-1	few	TGCAGTGCGACACCGGGACAGGGGGTGGACTATGGCTACACCTTC	CSATPGQGVDYGYTF
TRBJ2-5	.	TRBV29-1	many	TGCAGCGTTGAAAGGCCACAGACCCAGTACTTC	CSVERPQTQYF
TRBJ1-1	.	TRBV18	.	TGTGCCAGCTCACCAACGTCAGGGCGGGTGGGGAACACTGAAGCTTTCTTT	CASSPTSGRVGNTEAFF